This T cell receptor beta chain emerged from a study of cytomegalovirus exposure and HLA in healthy donors. Whole-study results and caveats: Most of the TCR beta V segments (in an earlier analysis) were productive either about 87% or about 30% of the time. Under in vitro conditions, three CMV-associated chains were confirmed as specific for CMV antigens.

About this clone itself: The antigen remains undetermined.

The PCR used 60 Vbeta and 13 Jbeta primers. Profiled with immunoSEQ multiplex PCR; TCRdb holds only in-frame clones, not every one. Among about 180,000 clones, around four fifths were seen once, and the ten largest hold roughly 3.6%. The CDR3 length is 14 residues. CDR1 MDHEN and CDR2 SYDVKM come from the germline V gene. The V and J ends lost 5 bases and 6 bases respectively, with 16 bases between them. The sample was PBMCs. The sequence was obtained from a woman in her sixties in good health and CMV-seropositive. V usage is TRBV28 and J usage is TRBJ1-2, with D perhaps TRBD1 (6 bases). The CDR3 here is CASSRTGNSHGYTF. CDR3 nucleotides: TGTGCCAGCAGTCGCACAGGGAACAGCCATGGCTACACCTTC.